Each of the 29 T cell receptor beta chains below was sequenced from the same sample in a study of T cell responses to AZD1222 COVID-19 vaccine listed by TCRdb under 2021. The library came from the immunoSEQ multiplex PCR assay. TCRdb limited this immuneACCESS table to in-frame rearrangements with V and J called. A share of clones is missing; checked studies link under half to unresolved V genes, and the rest is unexplained. In all, the sample holds more than 120,000 clones, and about 90% of those were seen once. Jointly, the top ten make up about a tenth of the sample. The time point label for this specimen denotes: about 28 days (+/-7) after the second vaccine dose. Sequenced here: peripheral blood, sampled 28 days after the second AZD1222 dose. These receptors were collected from an adult who received the AZD1222 COVID-19 vaccine.

This sequence joins TRBV18 and TRBJ1-3; the D is unclear. This CDR3 comprises 14 residues. Looked up from germline, CDR1 is KGHSH and CDR2 is LQKENI. Trimming pared 2 bases from V and 2 bases from J, leaving 7 bases between. The CDR3 region is CASSPDGAGNTIYF. The DNA for the CDR3 is TGTGCCAGCTCACCAGACGGAGCTGGAAACACCATATATTTT.

This clone was seen only once. The genes are TRBV7-3 and TRBJ2-1; 7 positions match TRBD1. The germline V gene encodes CDR1 SGHTA and CDR2 FQGTGA. This CDR3 region has 13 residues. Trimming at V came to 0 bases and at J to 9 bases, leaving 2 bases not matched to a gene. In DNA form, the CDR3 reads TGTGCCAGCAGCTTAACGAGGGGGCGTGAGCAGTTCTTC. Its protein is CASSLTRGREQFF. Combining the CDR3 with reference TRBV7-3 and TRBJ2-1 gives the whole variable domain GAGVSQTPSNKVTEKGKYVELRCDPISGHTALYWYRQSLGQGPEFLIYFQGTGAADDSGLPNDRFFAVRPEGSVSTLKIQRTERGDSAVYLCASSLTRGREQFFGPGTRLTVL.

The chain uses TRBV13 and TRBJ1-4, with a tentative D call TRBD1 (5 bases). V was pared by 6 bases and J by 8 bases, with 16 bases between. This CDR3 has 14 amino acids. Germline CDR1 reads PRHDT; CDR2 reads FYEKMQ (reference sequence). The CDR3 here is CASRYSGTLEKLFF. Written as DNA, the CDR3 is TGTGCCAGCAGGTACTCCGGGACGTTGGAAAAACTGTTTTTT.

The rearrangement links TRBV7-2 to TRBJ1-6, with D possibly TRBD1 on 6 matching bases. V was cut by 1 base and J by 5 bases, with 9 bases left in between. Germline V lookup: CDR1 SGHTA, CDR2 FQGNSA. The CDR3 consists of 15 residues. The CDR3 sequence is CASSLDAGDNSPLHF. In DNA form, the CDR3 reads TGTGCCAGCAGCTTAGATGCAGGGGATAATTCACCCCTCCACTTT.

CDR3 DNA: TGTGCCAGCAGTGAGGGACAAACCACCGGGGAGCTGTTTTTT. Translated, it gives CASSEGQTTGELFF. V usage is TRBV2 and J usage is TRBJ2-2; maybe TRBD1 (6 bases). V lost 3 bases to trimming and J lost 4 bases, with 9 bases between them. CDR1 and CDR2 from the germline V gene are SNHLY and FYNNEI. CDR3 size: 14 residues.

This chain uses TRBV7-8 with TRBJ2-1; 11 bases match TRBD2. The V gene's germline CDR1 is SGHVS and CDR2 FQNEAQ. J gave up 10 bases and V 5 bases, and 16 bases lay outside the gene matches. CDR3 length equals 17 residues. Written as DNA, the CDR3 is TGTGCCAGCAGCCCCCACCCCCTAGCGGGGGGTGAGGGGGAGCAGTTCTTC. This gives the protein CASSPHPLAGGEGEQFF.

J is TRBJ1-2 and V is TRBV18; D perhaps matches TRBD1 (5 bases). V was trimmed by 4 bases and J by 10 bases, leaving 19 bases between them. This CDR3 has 14 amino acids. CDR1 and CDR2 from the germline V gene are KGHSH and LQKENI. The CDR3 reads CASSLERSGNSYTF. The CDR3 nucleotides are TGTGCCAGCTCACTCGAACGTTCAGGGAACTCCTACACCTTC.

CDR3 DNA sequence: TGTGCCAGCAGCCTAAGGCTTTACAATGAGCAGTTCTTC. Translating gives CASSLRLYNEQFF. The J gene is TRBJ2-1, the V gene TRBV6-2 or TRBV6-3; D uncertain. Trimming stripped 6 bases from V and 4 bases from J, with 10 bases between. This CDR3 is 13 amino acids long. Germline values: CDR1 MNHEY, CDR2 SVGEGT.

The V call is TRBV7-2, the J call TRBJ2-1; D gene unclear. Germline V lookup: CDR1 SGHTA, CDR2 FQGNSA. The CDR3 sequence is 14 residues long. With 1 base removed from V and 15 bases from J, the gap between germline ends came to 19 bases. The CDR3 nucleotides are TGTGCCAGCAGCTTAGATTCCGTCACCCTCGTAGGGTTCTTC. Its protein product is CASSLDSVTLVGFF.

The chain has TRBV27 and TRBJ2-3; D not certain. Trimming stripped 7 bases from V and 6 bases from J, with 8 bases between. The CDR3 has 11 residues. The germline gives CDR1 MNHEY, CDR2 SMNVEV (reference sequence). CDR3 sequence: CASMLWDTQYF. The CDR3 region has the DNA TGTGCCAGCATGTTGTGGGATACGCAGTATTTT.

This chain uses TRBV7-2 with TRBJ1-5, with 8 bases matching TRBD1. Germline lookup yields CDR1 SGHTA and CDR2 FQGNSA. The CDR3 contains 14 residues. V lost 4 bases and J lost 6; bases outside the gene matches: 5. The CDR3, as DNA: TGTGCCAGCAGCTCCGGACAGGGCGGTCAGCCCCAGCATTTT. Encoded protein: CASSSGQGGQPQHF.

The V gene is TRBV7-9, the J gene TRBJ1-2; the D is unclear. Trimming cost V 1 base and J 0 bases, with 9 bases left between them. The CDR3 has 15 amino acids. Germline CDR1 reads SEHNR; CDR2 reads FQNEAQ (reference sequence). DNA for the CDR3: TGTGCCAGCAGCTTAGGTAGAGCTTCTAACTATGGCTACACCTTC. As protein: CASSLGRASNYGYTF.

The chain joins TRBV15 to TRBJ2-5; weak D call: TRBD2 (5 bases). This CDR3 has 13 amino acids. Germline CDR1 LNHNV, CDR2 YYDKDF (reference sequence). Trimming removed 3 bases from V and 3 bases from J, with 8 bases in between. CDR3 DNA sequence: TGTGCCACCAGCAGGACGAGGGAAGAGACCCAGTACTTC. As protein: CATSRTREETQYF. Full variable domain (rest looked up from reference TRBV15 and TRBJ2-5): DAMVIQNPRYQVTQFGKPVTLSCSQTLNHNVMYWYQQKSSQAPKLLFHYYDKDFNNEADTPDNFQSRRPNTSFCFLDIRSPGLGDTAMYLCATSRTREETQYFGPGTRLLVL.

The chain links TRBV6-5 to TRBJ2-6; D not resolved. Per the germline V gene, CDR1 is MNHEY and CDR2 is SVGAGI. Trimming pared 7 bases from V and 0 bases from J, leaving 1 base between. The CDR3 sequence is 12 residues long. This chain's CDR3 is CASTSGANVLTF. CDR3 in DNA: TGTGCCAGCACCTCTGGGGCCAACGTCCTGACTTTC.

The chain employs TRBV27 and TRBJ2-1; D is uncertain. CDR1 and CDR2 (germline): MNHEY, SMNVEV (reference sequence). Trimming removed 6 bases at V and 6 bases at J, with 21 bases between. The CDR3 loop spans 16 amino acids. The DNA for the CDR3 is TGTGCCAGCAGGGCCCTATTAAGTGATCTGGGCAATGAGCAGTTCTTC. Protein: CASRALLSDLGNEQFF.

The V and J genes are TRBV6-6 and TRBJ2-2; tentative D call: TRBD2 (6 bases). Deletions cut 0 bases from V and 5 bases from J, with 10 bases between. This CDR3 spans 15 amino acids. Germline CDR1 MNHNY, CDR2 SVGAGI (reference sequence). For the CDR3, the DNA is TGTGCCAGCAGTTACTCGCAGGAGGGTACCGGGGAGCTGTTTTTT. Translation gives CASSYSQEGTGELFF.

V and J are TRBV4-2 and TRBJ1-3, with D unresolved. The CDR3 consists of 14 residues. Trimming stripped 4 bases from V and 1 base from J, with 8 bases between. CDR1 is LGHNA and CDR2 is YNFKEQ in the germline V gene. The CDR3 DNA follows: TGTGCCAGCAGCCCCTTGGGGTCTGGAAACACCATATATTTT. It translates to CASSPLGSGNTIYF.

The rearrangement links TRBV9 to TRBJ1-3; 10 bases line up with TRBD1. Germline trimming cut 2 bases from V and 0 bases from J; bases unmatched to any gene: 8. The length of the CDR3 is 18 residues. The V gene's germline CDR1 is SGDLS and CDR2 YYNGEE. CDR3 sequence (DNA): TGTGCCAGCAGCGTGTCCCCGGGACAGGGGAGCTCTGGAAACACCATATATTTT. Its protein is CASSVSPGQGSSGNTIYF.

The gene calls are TRBV7-2 and TRBJ2-3; D is unclear. The CDR3 covers 12 residues. Per the germline V gene, CDR1 is SGHTA and CDR2 is FQGNSA. Trimming pared 5 bases from V and 1 base from J, leaving 4 bases between. This CDR3 reads CASSLGTDTQYF. CDR3 sequence (DNA): TGTGCCAGCAGCCTCGGCACAGATACGCAGTATTTT.

The rearrangement joins TRBV19 to TRBJ1-5; D uncertain. CDR3 length: 13 residues. Germline loops: CDR1 LNHDA, CDR2 SQIVND (reference sequence). V was shortened by 0 bases and J by 9 bases, with 9 bases between the two germline ends. The CDR3 nucleotides read TGTGCCAGTAGTATAGAAAGGTTTTCGCCCCAGCATTTT. This encodes CASSIERFSPQHF.

The chain employs TRBV6-5 and TRBJ1-2, with no clear D. The CDR3 is made up of 12 amino acids. CDR1 is MNHEY and CDR2 is SVGAGI in the germline V gene. Trimming took off 5 bases at V and 8 bases at J, with 12 bases between the two ends. CDR3 region: CASSIRVGGYTF. CDR3 in DNA: TGTGCCAGCAGTATACGGGTTGGGGGCTACACCTTC.

V gene TRBV7-6 combines with J gene TRBJ2-2; D not resolved. The CDR3 loop spans 16 amino acids. Per the germline V gene, CDR1 is SGHVS and CDR2 is FNYEAQ. Trimming left V 2 bases short and J 0 bases short, with 10 bases between. The CDR3 spells CASSLSSVTNTGELFF. The CDR3 DNA sequence: TGTGCCAGCAGCTTATCTTCAGTCACGAACACCGGGGAGCTGTTTTTT.

The rearrangement uses TRBV19 and TRBJ1-1, with D perhaps TRBD1 (6 bases). The CDR3 is 14 amino acids. V was pared by 6 bases and J by 5 bases, with 16 bases between. Germline V gives CDR1 LNHDA, CDR2 SQIVND (reference sequence). CDR3 nucleotide sequence: TGTGCCAGTAGCTTGAGGGGGGTAGGAACTGAAGCTTTCTTT. Translating it yields CASSLRGVGTEAFF. The variable domain in full, completed from reference TRBV19 and TRBJ1-1, reads DGGITQSPKYLFRKEGQNVTLSCEQNLNHDAMYWYRQDPGQGLRLIYYSQIVNDFQKGDIAEGYSVSREKKESFPLTVTSAQKNPTAFYLCASSLRGVGTEAFFGQGTRLTVV.

This chain uses TRBV6-6 with TRBJ1-5; D is ambiguous. Trimming stripped 7 bases from V and 5 bases from J, with 9 bases between. CDR3 length: 12 amino acids. Germline loops: CDR1 MNHNY, CDR2 SVGAGI (reference sequence). The CDR3: CASKRADQPQHF. As DNA, the CDR3 is TGTGCCAGCAAAAGGGCGGATCAGCCCCAGCATTTT.

V usage is TRBV5-4 and J usage is TRBJ1-1, with D hard to call. V lost 4 bases, J lost 7 bases, and 14 bases lay in between. The CDR3 is 13 residues long. Germline V lookup: CDR1 SGHNT, CDR2 YYREEE (reference sequence). CDR3 protein: CASSHPLAGEAFF. The CDR3 DNA is TGTGCCAGCAGCCATCCATTGGCGGGTGAAGCTTTCTTT.

V and J are TRBV6-1 and TRBJ1-4, with D hard to call. This CDR3 spans 15 amino acids. V was trimmed by 3 bases and J by 0 bases, leaving 8 bases between them. Germline CDR1 MNHNS, CDR2 SASEGT. The CDR3 protein is CASSDNRATNEKLFF. In DNA form, the CDR3 reads TGTGCCAGCAGTGATAACAGAGCAACTAATGAAAAACTGTTTTTT.

This chain uses TRBV19 with TRBJ2-1; TRBD2 might be the D (6 bases). The germline CDR1 and CDR2 sequences are LNHDA and SQIVND (reference sequence). The CDR3 is 16 amino acids. Trimming took 4 bases from V and 5 from J, leaving 18 bases between them. CDR3 loop: CASSTRLVDQNNEQFF. As DNA, the CDR3 is TGTGCCAGTAGTACCCGACTAGTCGATCAGAACAATGAGCAGTTCTTC.

The CDR3: CASSLGGGASGNTIYF. CDR3 nucleotide sequence: TGTGCCAGCAGCTTGGGAGGGGGAGCCTCTGGAAACACCATATATTTT. The V and J genes are TRBV5-4 and TRBJ1-3; TRBD1 might be the D (6 bases). Trimming took off 0 bases at V and 0 bases at J, with 10 bases between the two ends. This CDR3 is built from 16 residues. The germline V gene encodes CDR1 SGHNT and CDR2 YYREEE (reference sequence).

This clone showed up just once. The V call is TRBV12-3 or TRBV12-4, the J call TRBJ1-1; D is possibly TRBD1 (6 bases). The ends were cut back, 5 bases at V and 3 bases at J, with 10 bases in the middle. The CDR3 covers 13 residues. Here the CDR3 reads CASSEQGYTEAFF. DNA for the CDR3: TGTGCCAGCAGTGAACAGGGATACACTGAAGCTTTCTTT.